The 20 T cell receptor beta chains in this list originate from one sample, sequenced in a study of cytomegalovirus exposure and HLA in healthy donors. Both 60 Vbeta primers and 13 Jbeta primers went into the PCR. Profiling relied on immunoSEQ multiplex PCR, and the TCRdb table lists in-frame clones only, not all of them. The sample lists 40,000 to 45,000 clones; 50% were seen once. Sequenced sample: PBMCs. Source of these receptors: a human donor in good health.

The J gene is TRBJ1-1, the V gene TRBV15; maybe TRBD1 (6 bases). The CDR3 covers 15 residues. V shed 1 base and J shed 5 bases, with 14 bases lying between them. The germline V gene has CDR1 LNHNV and CDR2 YYDKDF (reference sequence). CDR3: CATSRGTGQGTEAFF. The CDR3, as DNA: TGTGCCACCAGCAGAGGTACAGGGCAAGGGACTGAAGCTTTCTTT.

This clone has a handful of counts. The genes are TRBV28 and TRBJ1-1, with 7 bases aligning to TRBD1. The germline V gene encodes CDR1 MDHEN and CDR2 SYDVKM. Losses at the gene ends were 6 bases for V and 5 bases for J; bases not matched to a gene: 18. The CDR3 contains 17 residues. This CDR3 reads CASRLRAGGFLPTEAFF. Written as DNA, the CDR3 is TGTGCCAGCAGGCTCCGGGCAGGGGGTTTTCTTCCAACTGAAGCTTTCTTT.

The chain carries TRBV7-2 and TRBJ1-3; perhaps TRBD1 as D (6 bases). The CDR3 contains 17 residues. Between the trimmed V and J ends, which lost 1 base and 3 bases, there was a span of 16 bases. From germline, CDR1 is SGHTA and CDR2 FQGNSA. The DNA of the CDR3 is TGTGCCAGCAGCTTAGTCCCTGTGGGCAGGGGTGGAAACACCATATATTTT. It codes for CASSLVPVGRGGNTIYF. Combining the CDR3 with reference TRBV7-2 and TRBJ1-3 gives the whole variable domain GAGVSQSPSNKVTEKGKDVELRCDPISGHTALYWYRQSLGQGLEFLIYFQGNSAPDKSGLPSDRFSAERTGGSVSTLTIQRTQQEDSAVYLCASSLVPVGRGGNTIYFGEGSWLTVV.

V gene TRBV19 combines with J gene TRBJ1-1; D not certain. This CDR3 is built from 15 residues. Per the germline V gene, CDR1 is LNHDA and CDR2 is SQIVND (reference sequence). Trimming pared 1 base from V and 0 bases from J, leaving 9 bases between. CDR3 sequence reads: CASSIGVEVNTEAFF. DNA for the CDR3: TGTGCCAGTAGTATAGGTGTGGAGGTGAACACTGAAGCTTTCTTT. Full variable domain (outside the CDR3, taken from reference TRBV19 and TRBJ1-1): DGGITQSPKYLFRKEGQNVTLSCEQNLNHDAMYWYRQDPGQGLRLIYYSQIVNDFQKGDIAEGYSVSREKKESFPLTVTSAQKNPTAFYLCASSIGVEVNTEAFFGQGTRLTVV.

The chain joins TRBV7-2 to TRBJ1-3, with 9 bases matching TRBD1. The CDR3 consists of 14 residues. V was pared by 5 bases and J by 3 bases, with 2 bases of the junction left unmatched. Germline lookup yields CDR1 SGHTA and CDR2 FQGNSA. CDR3 protein: CASSGTGSGNTIYF. In DNA, the CDR3 is TGTGCCAGCAGCGGGACAGGGAGTGGAAACACCATATATTTT. The complete variable domain, with remaining parts taken from reference TRBV7-2 and TRBJ1-3, reads GAGVSQSPSNKVTEKGKDVELRCDPISGHTALYWYRQSLGQGLEFLIYFQGNSAPDKSGLPSDRFSAERTGGSVSTLTIQRTQQEDSAVYLCASSGTGSGNTIYFGEGSWLTVV.

This clone has just a few counts. This sequence joins TRBV7-8 and TRBJ1-6, with 8 bases matching TRBD1. With V trimmed by 2 bases and J by 9 bases, 9 bases remained unmatched. CDR1 SGHVS and CDR2 FQNEAQ come from the germline V gene. The CDR3 covers 16 residues. DNA for the CDR3: TGTGCCAGCAGCTTAAATCGAGGACAGGGATCTTCACCCCTCCACTTT. It yields the protein CASSLNRGQGSSPLHF.

The chain joins TRBV2 to TRBJ2-3; TRBD2 aligns across 9 bases. The CDR3 has 14 residues. V lost 9 bases and J lost 4; bases outside the gene matches: 8. CDR1 is SNHLY, CDR2 FYNNEI, per germline. The CDR3 DNA reads as TGTGCCAGTAGAGCGGGGGGCGGGTCAGATACGCAGTATTTT. Translating gives CASRAGGGSDTQYF. Filled out from reference TRBV2 and TRBJ2-3, the complete variable domain reads EPEVTQTPSHQVTQMGQEVILRCVPISNHLYFYWYRQILGQKVEFLVSFYNNEISEKSEIFDDQFSVERPDGSNFTLKIRSTKLEDSAMYFCASRAGGGSDTQYFGPGTRLTVL.

The chain is built from TRBV28 and TRBJ1-2; no clear D. Trimming removed 5 bases at V and 2 bases at J, with 9 bases between. The CDR3 contains 13 residues. The germline V gene has CDR1 MDHEN and CDR2 SYDVKM. The CDR3 is CASSTTVNYGYTF. CDR3 nucleotide sequence: TGTGCCAGCAGTACAACAGTAAACTATGGCTACACCTTC.

This clone was observed a handful of times. The chain is built from TRBV4-1 and TRBJ2-1; 7 nucleotides line up with TRBD1. Germline V gene sequence: CDR1 MGHRA, CDR2 YSYEKL. J gave up 2 bases and V 1 base, and 2 bases lay outside the gene matches. The CDR3 has 15 amino acids. The CDR3 protein is CASSQGDRPYNEQFF. The CDR3 DNA reads as TGCGCCAGCAGCCAAGGGGACAGACCCTACAATGAGCAGTTCTTC.

This clone is a singleton in its sample. The chain joins TRBV5-1 to TRBJ2-3; no clear D gene. The germline V gene has CDR1 SGHRS and CDR2 YFSETQ. V dropped 4 bases and J dropped 3 bases, with 9 bases sitting between them. This CDR3 is built from 13 residues. CDR3 bases: TGCGCCAGCAGCCAGGTCCGGACAGATACGCAGTATTTT. Translation gives CASSQVRTDTQYF.

This chain uses TRBV12-5 with TRBJ1-2; 7 positions agree with TRBD1. CDR3 length: 15 amino acids. CDR1 and CDR2 (germline): LGHNT, FRNRAP. V lost 2 bases to trimming and J lost 4 bases; unmatched junction nucleotides: 7. CDR3 coding DNA: TGTGCTAGTGGTTTGAACCGCCGGGACAGCTATGGCTACACCTTC. Amino acids: CASGLNRRDSYGYTF.

This clone was seen a handful of times. V gene TRBV7-8 combines with J gene TRBJ2-7, with 8 bases lining up with TRBD1. This CDR3 spans 12 amino acids. Germline CDR1 SGHVS, CDR2 FQNEAQ. Trimming cost V 8 bases and J 6 bases; bases outside gene matches: 6. The CDR3 DNA reads TGTGCCAGCGGGCTCACAGGGGGCGAGCAGTACTTC. This encodes CASGLTGGEQYF.

This clone has a handful of counts. The V call is TRBV27, the J call TRBJ1-5; 10 bases agree with TRBD1. The germline V gene encodes CDR1 MNHEY and CDR2 SMNVEV (reference sequence). The trim removed 7 bases at V and 5 bases at J, leaving 14 bases unmatched. The CDR3 has 17 residues. CDR3 amino acids: CASTQIGGTGVDQPQHF. CDR3 in DNA: TGTGCCAGCACCCAAATAGGGGGGACAGGGGTCGATCAGCCCCAGCATTTT.

This rearrangement joins TRBV28 to TRBJ1-6; possible D gene TRBD1, 6 bases. The CDR3 consists of 18 residues. V gave up 5 bases and J gave up 0 bases, with 17 bases separating them. Germline V gives CDR1 MDHEN, CDR2 SYDVKM. In DNA form, the CDR3 reads TGTGCCAGCAGTCCCGCGGGGGGGCAGAGCTCCTATAATTCACCCCTCCACTTT. It yields the protein CASSPAGGQSSYNSPLHF.

V usage is TRBV14 and J usage is TRBJ2-1; 14 bases agree with TRBD2. The germline gives CDR1 SGHDN, CDR2 FVKESK. The CDR3 totals 17 residues. V lost 4 bases to trimming and J lost 6 bases; unmatched junction nucleotides: 8. The CDR3 protein is CASSPWTSGRSGNEQFF. The CDR3 DNA follows: TGTGCCAGCAGCCCTTGGACTAGCGGGAGGTCCGGCAATGAGCAGTTCTTC.

This rearrangement joins TRBV6-5 to TRBJ2-1; D gene unclear. The V and J ends lost 5 bases and 4 bases respectively, with 6 bases between them. Germline V gene sequence: CDR1 MNHEY, CDR2 SVGAGI. The CDR3 runs 12 residues. In DNA, the CDR3 is TGTGCCAGCAGTACGACTTACAATGAGCAGTTCTTC. Translating gives CASSTTYNEQFF.

There are a few counts of this clone. The chain combines TRBV30 with TRBJ1-6, with TRBD1 as a possible D gene (6 bases). Germline CDR1 and CDR2: GTSNPN and SVGIG (reference sequence). The V end lost 6 bases, the J end lost 7 bases, and 16 bases lay between the germline ends. This CDR3 comprises 14 residues. The CDR3 DNA reads as TGTGCCTGCAGAGAACAGGGTTGGAATTCACCCCTCCACTTT. This sequence encodes CACREQGWNSPLHF.

This clone was seen only a few times. The genes are TRBV7-9 and TRBJ2-7; the match to TRBD1 covers 7 bases. This CDR3 is 15 amino acids long. With V trimmed by 5 bases and J by 6 bases, 13 bases remained unmatched. The germline gives CDR1 SEHNR, CDR2 FQNEAQ (reference sequence). CDR3 bases: TGTGCCAGCAGCCGGAGTACAGGGGCGCGGGCCGAGCAGTACTTC. It yields the protein CASSRSTGARAEQYF.

This clone was counted between two and nine times. The V call is TRBV18, the J call TRBJ2-5; the match to TRBD1 covers 7 bases. CDR3 length: 15 residues. Germline values: CDR1 KGHSH, CDR2 LQKENI. The J segment lost 2 bases and the V segment lost 3 bases, leaving 6 bases of the junction unmatched. The chain's CDR3 is CASSPSGTEQETQYF. CDR3 coding DNA: TGTGCCAGCTCACCCTCCGGGACAGAACAAGAGACCCAGTACTTC.

The chain is built from TRBV11-3 and TRBJ2-3, with TRBD1 matching over 9 bases. The CDR3 is made up of 17 amino acids. V lost 5 bases and J lost 3; bases outside the gene matches: 12. The germline gives CDR1 SGHNT, CDR2 YENEEA. CDR3 amino acids: CASSHEGQGYGTDTQYF. CDR3 sequence (DNA): TGTGCCAGCAGCCACGAAGGACAGGGGTACGGGACAGATACGCAGTATTTT.